This T cell receptor beta chain was sequenced in a study of early T cells in non-severe SARS-CoV-2 infection (dated by TCRdb to the early 2020s). At the level of the whole study: Because TCR sequencing relied on bulk RNA taken from unsorted whole blood, pairing of alpha and beta chains was not possible. On the study overall, not on this receptor specifically: VDJdb matching was skewed toward anti-spike CD8 responses and likely underestimated virus-specific expansions, missing private and CD4 specificities.

Set within a cohort of healthcare workers in London, UK, this nested case-control study involved weekly PCR testing of nasopharyngeal swabs along with blood sampling. Healthcare workers were recruited between 23 and 31 March 2020, during the week of the UK lockdown, and were followed weekly for up to roughly 15 weeks. To note about this clonotype: This receptor's antigen is unknown. The sample holds no much larger clone one base away, and base qualities are not on file.

The CDR3 goes from the cysteine to the phenylalanine over 15 residues. The only DNA kept is the CDR3, 45 bases in frame from the first base. The germline V gene supplies CDR1 SQVTM and CDR2 ANQGSEA. V and J lose 0 bases and 0 bases, and a span of 9 bases separates them. The library was built by means of 5' RACE. The instrument given in TCRdb is NextSeq 500. Unique molecular identifiers were attached to individual cDNA molecules in the TCR library protocol so that sequencing error and PCR bias could be corrected. Sequencing covered both TCR alpha and beta chains, and within each sample the abundances of alpha and beta sequences were tightly co-correlated. The authors' pipeline ran thus. Decombinator V4 was used to annotate TCR sequences for V gene, J gene and CDR3. TCRs were defined as expanded if a significant change between any two time points was detected under a Poisson model with p below 0.0001. TCR abundances were normalised to the total number of TCRs sequenced per sample and expressed as counts per million. MAIT TCRs were defined by TRAV1-2 paired with TRAJ12, TRAJ20 or TRAJ33, and iNKT TCRs by TRAV10 paired with TRAJ18. VDJdb, accessed 1 November 2021, was searched for CMV, EBV and SARS-CoV-2 annotated TCRs, excluding TCRs annotated for multiple antigens. In TCRdb, the public reads were trimmed at Q25 with fastp and aligned with MiXCR, with productive beta chains retained. Here each entry gathers all rows of one CDR3 protein and keeps the most common genes and DNA. For this entry, the V and J calls and clone size follow TCRdb and not the study's own pipeline. The sample yields roughly 110,000 distinct CDR3 sequences; around 10% were counted once. Jointly, the top ten make up 6.5% to 8% of the sample.

Input material: whole blood. The sequence was collected from an adult who was a healthcare worker with PCR-confirmed SARS-CoV-2 infection or an uninfected control (not recorded which). The sequence links TRBV29-1 to TRBJ2-1, with the D segment identity uncertain. In nucleotide form, the sequence is TGCAGCGTTGAAGAGCAAGCGCTCTCCTACAATGAGCAGTTCTTC. This translates into CSVEEQALSYNEQFF.